Reported below is one T cell receptor beta chain. The method was immunoSEQ multiplex PCR; TCRdb's version includes in-frame clones alone and lacks a portion of them. The sample has about 98,000 clones, about 91% seen once. With V trimmed by 4 bases and J by 2 bases, 2 bases remained unmatched. The CDR3 sequence is 15 residues long. Germline-derived CDR1 and CDR2 are WNHNN and SYGVQD (reference sequence). These data come from a study of T cell changes during pregnancy in multiple sclerosis. This receptor was identified in a female donor in good health, enrolled as a control in a pregnancy study. The chain carries TRBV10-1 and TRBJ2-7, with 13 bases lining up with TRBD2. Sequences were derived from peripheral blood, sampled after pregnancy. The CDR3 DNA is TGCGCCAGCAGTGTACTAGCGGGAGGGCCCTACGAGCAGTACTTC. It codes for CASSVLAGGPYEQYF.